This T cell receptor (beta chain) derives from a study of cytomegalovirus exposure and HLA in healthy donors. The PCR employed 60 Vbeta primers together with 13 Jbeta primers. The protocol was immunoSEQ multiplex PCR, while the TCRdb copy is restricted to in-frame clones and leaves out a portion. This table holds roughly 160,000 clones, approximately 80% found once. This clone showed up just once. Germline V gives CDR1 SGDLS, CDR2 YYNGEE. The V end lost 3 bases, the J end lost 3 bases, and 19 bases lay between the germline ends. The CDR3 has 17 amino acids. The clonotype was recovered from a woman in her forties or fifties in good health and CMV-seronegative. The sample taken for sequencing was PBMCs. This chain links TRBV9 with TRBJ2-1, with D possibly being TRBD1 (5 bases). DNA of the CDR3: TGTGCCAGCAGCGGAGACAGTTCGAAAGGCCTCTACAATGAGCAGTTCTTC. Protein sequence: CASSGDSSKGLYNEQFF.